The sequence of this TCR beta chain was determined in a study of shared clonotypes between healthy human individuals. V lost 6 bases and J 4 bases, leaving 15 bases between the germline ends. CDR3 length: 14 residues. Per the germline V gene, CDR1 is KGHSH and CDR2 is LQKENI. This clone is a singleton in its sample. The table came from immunoSEQ multiplex PCR; TCRdb's copy has only in-frame clones and leaves some out. The profile shows 740,000 or so clones, around four fifths of them singletons. The chain links TRBV18 to TRBJ1-2; weak D call: TRBD1 (6 bases). The receptor's source is a woman under 40 in good health. Sequencing was carried out using memory CD4+ T cells sorted from blood. The subset was: CD45RA-negative fraction. The CDR3 DNA is TGTGCCAGCTCGCCTGGGACAATTTCCTATGGCTACACCTTC. It yields the protein CASSPGTISYGYTF.